This entry is about one T cell receptor beta chain. The data stem from a study of blood T cell repertoires in COVID-19. Turning to the study itself: The samples span acute and convalescent COVID-19 from the United States, Italy and Spain. PBMCs, B-cell-depleted T cells, or T cells were the source of the cDNA or gDNA that made up the material.

Clones were sequenced by immunoSEQ multiplex PCR, and TCRdb holds only the in-frame ones, with some missing. The data contain about 250,000 clones, roughly 84% of them seen just once; the ten biggest clones take up 1.5% to 1.7%. The CDR3 consists of 15 residues. Germline V gene data show CDR1 as SEHNR and CDR2 as FQNEAQ (reference sequence). V lost 2 bases, J lost 0 bases, and 9 bases lay in between. Sample: peripheral blood. The TCR sequence derives from a woman aged 40 to 50 who had recovered from COVID-19. V gene TRBV7-9 combines with J gene TRBJ2-3; possible D gene TRBD2, 6 bases. The CDR3: CASSLWGVSTDTQYF. The CDR3 nucleotides are TGTGCCAGCAGCTTATGGGGGGTCAGCACAGATACGCAGTATTTT. Combining the CDR3 with reference TRBV7-9 and TRBJ2-3 gives the whole variable domain DTGVSQNPRHKITKRGQNVTFRCDPISEHNRLYWYRQTLGQGPEFLTYFQNEAQLEKSRLLSDRFSAERPKGSFSTLEIQRTEQGDSAMYLCASSLWGVSTDTQYFGPGTRLTVL.